The 21 T cell receptor beta chains listed next were all sequenced from one sample in a study of cytomegalovirus exposure and HLA in healthy donors. Primers: 60 Vbeta forward and 13 Jbeta reverse. Data came from immunoSEQ multiplex PCR; TCRdb stores just in-frame clones and leaves some out. The sample has approximately 240,000 clones, around four fifths seen once. Sequencing was performed on PBMCs. The origin of the receptors is a woman aged 55-70 years in good health and CMV-seropositive.

This sequence joins TRBV11-2 and TRBJ1-1; perhaps TRBD1 as D (6 bases). This CDR3 is 15 amino acids long. V lost 5 bases, J lost 5 bases, and 18 bases lay in between. Germline loops: CDR1 SGHAT, CDR2 FQNNGV. Here the CDR3 reads CASSPQGRRWTEAFF. The CDR3 coding sequence is TGTGCCAGCAGCCCCCAGGGGCGTAGGTGGACTGAAGCTTTCTTT.

The rearrangement links TRBV9 to TRBJ2-2; unclear D gene. The germline CDR1 and CDR2 sequences are SGDLS and YYNGEE. V lost 4 bases and J lost 4, with 14 bases in between. There are 15 residues in the CDR3. CDR3 protein: CASSRGSSGTGELFF. Here the CDR3 DNA reads TGTGCCAGCAGCCGTGGTAGTAGTGGCACCGGGGAGCTGTTTTTT.

The chain employs TRBV7-3 and TRBJ2-3; TRBD2 might be the D (6 bases). V was clipped by 2 bases and J by 5 bases, with 17 bases between them. CDR1 SGHTA and CDR2 FQGTGA come from the germline V gene. CDR3 size: 16 residues. The CDR3 DNA follows: TGTGCCAGCAGCTTAGTTGGGGCCGGGGGAGGAGATACGCAGTATTTT. This sequence encodes CASSLVGAGGGDTQYF. Full variable domain (remainder filled in from reference TRBV7-3 and TRBJ2-3): GAGVSQTPSNKVTEKGKYVELRCDPISGHTALYWYRQSLGQGPEFLIYFQGTGAADDSGLPNDRFFAVRPEGSVSTLKIQRTERGDSAVYLCASSLVGAGGGDTQYFGPGTRLTVL.

DNA of the CDR3: TGTGCCAGCAGTGAAGGTCTCAGCTCTGGAAACACCATATATTTT. Amino acid sequence: CASSEGLSSGNTIYF. V is TRBV2 and J is TRBJ1-3; D not certain. This CDR3 contains 15 residues. V lost 1 base and J 0 bases, leaving 7 bases between the germline ends. Germline lookup yields CDR1 SNHLY and CDR2 FYNNEI. Full variable domain (remainder filled in from reference TRBV2 and TRBJ1-3): EPEVTQTPSHQVTQMGQEVILRCVPISNHLYFYWYRQILGQKVEFLVSFYNNEISEKSEIFDDQFSVERPDGSNFTLKIRSTKLEDSAMYFCASSEGLSSGNTIYFGEGSWLTVV.

In its sample, this clone was seen a few times. The J gene is TRBJ2-7, the V gene TRBV18; 8 bases agree with TRBD1. The CDR3 is 15 residues long. The germline CDR1 and CDR2 sequences are KGHSH and LQKENI. V shed 2 bases and J 2 bases; nucleotides not matched to a gene: 5. The CDR3 nucleotides read TGTGCCAGCTCACCAGTTCCGGACAGGGCCTACGAGCAGTACTTC. As protein: CASSPVPDRAYEQYF.

This clone showed up just once. The rearrangement links TRBV19 to TRBJ1-2; 8 bases fit TRBD1. V shed 3 bases and J 6 bases; nucleotides not matched to a gene: 6. The germline V gene has CDR1 LNHDA and CDR2 SQIVND (reference sequence). The CDR3 extends over 14 amino acids. The CDR3 sequence: CASSIWQGADGYTF. As DNA, the CDR3 is TGTGCCAGTAGTATTTGGCAGGGGGCGGATGGCTACACCTTC.

This clone was seen a handful of times. The J gene is TRBJ1-1, the V gene TRBV5-6; maybe TRBD1 (5 bases). The V gene lost 0 bases and the J gene lost 0 bases, with 12 bases spanning the gap. This CDR3 has 16 amino acids. Germline-derived CDR1 and CDR2 are SGHDT and YYEEEE. CDR3 DNA: TGTGCCAGCAGCTTGGCAGGGTTGAACATGAACACTGAAGCTTTCTTT. Translating gives CASSLAGLNMNTEAFF.

The V gene is TRBV2, the J gene TRBJ2-5; the match to TRBD1 covers 9 bases. With V trimmed by 6 bases and J by 5 bases, 7 bases remained unmatched. The CDR3 sequence is 14 residues long. Looked up from germline, CDR1 is SNHLY and CDR2 is FYNNEI. The CDR3 sequence is CASRAGTGSETQYF. DNA of the CDR3: TGTGCCAGCAGAGCCGGGACAGGGTCGGAGACCCAGTACTTC.

The rearrangement uses TRBV28 and TRBJ1-4; no clear D gene. This CDR3 is 17 amino acids long. With 5 bases removed from V and 8 bases from J, the gap between germline ends came to 24 bases. Germline-derived CDR1 and CDR2 are MDHEN and SYDVKM. This CDR3 is CASSPSRLSGFWEKLFF. The CDR3 bases are TGTGCCAGCAGTCCGTCGCGGTTGTCGGGGTTCTGGGAAAAACTGTTTTTT.

This clone has just a few counts. J is TRBJ1-3 and V is TRBV11-1, with 9 bases that match TRBD1. The germline gives CDR1 SGHAT, CDR2 FQDESV (reference sequence). The CDR3 is 16 amino acids. The trim removed 3 bases at V and 2 bases at J, leaving 5 bases unmatched. In DNA form, the CDR3 reads TGTGCCAGCAGCTTCGGGACAGGGAGAACTGGAAACACCATATATTTT. Its protein is CASSFGTGRTGNTIYF. The variable domain in full, completed from reference TRBV11-1 and TRBJ1-3, reads EAEVAQSPRYKITEKSQAVAFWCDPISGHATLYWYRQILGQGPELLVQFQDESVVDDSQLPKDRFSAERLKGVDSTLKIQPAELGDSAMYLCASSFGTGRTGNTIYFGEGSWLTVV.

The chain couples TRBV27 to TRBJ2-7; 7 nucleotides line up with TRBD1. Germline V gives CDR1 MNHEY, CDR2 SMNVEV (reference sequence). Trimming took 6 bases from V and 2 from J; bases not matched to a gene: 7. The CDR3 sequence is 14 residues long. The CDR3 reads CASRLIGTAYEQYF. In nucleotides, the CDR3 is TGTGCCAGCAGGCTGATAGGGACAGCCTACGAGCAGTACTTC.

In its sample, this clone was seen a few times. This sequence joins TRBV28 and TRBJ1-1; the D gene is possibly TRBD1 (5 bases). This CDR3 spans 12 amino acids. V lost 5 bases to trimming and J lost 11 bases, with 15 bases between them. Germline V gene sequence: CDR1 MDHEN, CDR2 SYDVKM. CDR3 bases: TGTGCCAGCAGTGCCCTAGGAGGGGTCGCTTTCTTT. It encodes CASSALGGVAFF. The full variable domain, in which reference TRBV28 and TRBJ1-1 provide the parts outside the CDR3, is DVKVTQSSRYLVKRTGEKVFLECVQDMDHENMFWYRQDPGLGLRLIYFSYDVKMKEKGDIPEGYSVSREKKERFSLILESASTNQTSMYLCASSALGGVAFFGQGTRLTVV.

The chain has TRBV6-1 and TRBJ1-3; 8 bases align to TRBD1. V trimming: 4 bases; J trimming: 4 bases; junction bases outside the gene matches: 9. Germline lookup yields CDR1 MNHNS and CDR2 SASEGT. The CDR3 has 16 amino acids. CDR3 DNA: TGTGCCAGCAGTGTAACTCGACAGGGGATCGGAAACACCATATATTTT. It translates to CASSVTRQGIGNTIYF.

The sample holds a few counts of this clone. This chain joins TRBV15 and TRBJ1-5, with D tentatively TRBD1 (5 bases). Trimming removed 0 bases from V and 5 bases from J, with 14 bases in between. CDR3 length: 16 residues. Germline values: CDR1 LNHNV, CDR2 YYDKDF (reference sequence). CDR3 sequence: CATSREEPGVYQPQHF. The CDR3 DNA follows: TGTGCCACCAGCAGAGAAGAACCGGGGGTATATCAGCCCCAGCATTTT.

CDR3 nucleotide sequence: TGCAGCGTCATGGGACTAGCGGTATCCTACGAGCAGTACTTC. Protein product: CSVMGLAVSYEQYF. The chain uses TRBV29-1 and TRBJ2-5, with TRBD2 identical over 11 bases. The J call may be wrong; the DNA end is better matched by TRBJ2-7. The CDR3 runs to 14 residues. Germline V gives CDR1 SQVTM, CDR2 ANQGSEA.

The rearrangement links TRBV6-6 to TRBJ1-1; 11 bases are shared with TRBD1. Germline V CDR1 and CDR2: MNHNY, SVGAGI (reference sequence). The CDR3 runs to 13 residues. V gave up 6 bases and J gave up 6 bases; unmatched junction bases: 3. CDR3 nucleotides: TGTGCCAGCAGCTTGGGACAGGGGGCTGAAGCTTTCTTT. As protein: CASSLGQGAEAFF.

This chain connects TRBV5-4 to TRBJ2-1, with TRBD1 identical over 8 bases. The CDR3 has 14 residues. With V trimmed by 9 bases and J by 3 bases, 8 bases remained unmatched. The germline CDR1 and CDR2 sequences are SGHNT and YYREEE (reference sequence). CDR3 in DNA: TGTGCCATCCAGGGGGCCCCCGACTACAATGAGCAGTTCTTC. Translated, it gives CAIQGAPDYNEQFF.

V and J are TRBV5-5 and TRBJ1-1; D gene uncertain. Per germline, CDR1 SGHKS and CDR2 YYEKEE (reference sequence). The length of the CDR3 is 14 residues. Trimming cost V 3 bases and J 0 bases, with 9 bases left between them. The CDR3 DNA sequence: TGTGCCAGCAGCTCCGTCGGGATGAACACTGAAGCTTTCTTT. It codes for CASSSVGMNTEAFF.

The V call is TRBV9, the J call TRBJ1-1; possibly TRBD1 for D (5 bases). The germline V gene has CDR1 SGDLS and CDR2 YYNGEE. The CDR3 contains 14 residues. The V and J ends lost 2 bases and 4 bases respectively, with 12 bases between them. The CDR3, as DNA: TGTGCCAGCAGCGTTCACTCGGGGGTCACTGAAGCTTTCTTT. Translated: CASSVHSGVTEAFF.

V is TRBV30 and J is TRBJ2-4; TRBD2 matches 11 bases. Germline CDR1 is GTSNPN and CDR2 is SVGIG (reference sequence). There are 16 residues in the CDR3. The J segment lost 3 bases and the V segment lost 2 bases, leaving 6 bases of the junction unmatched. This CDR3 is CAWSLAGGLGKNIQYF. In DNA form, the CDR3 reads TGTGCCTGGAGTTTAGCGGGGGGGTTAGGCAAAAACATTCAGTACTTC.

The chain links TRBV2 to TRBJ2-5, with 7 bases aligning to TRBD1. V trimming: 3 bases; J trimming: 2 bases; junction bases outside the gene matches: 6. Germline V lookup: CDR1 SNHLY, CDR2 FYNNEI. The CDR3 covers 15 residues. The CDR3 DNA sequence: TGTGCCAGCAGTGAGGTTCGACAGGGACAAGAGACCCAGTACTTC. Amino acid sequence: CASSEVRQGQETQYF. Combining the CDR3 with reference TRBV2 and TRBJ2-5 gives the whole variable domain EPEVTQTPSHQVTQMGQEVILRCVPISNHLYFYWYRQILGQKVEFLVSFYNNEISEKSEIFDDQFSVERPDGSNFTLKIRSTKLEDSAMYFCASSEVRQGQETQYFGPGTRLLVL.